This TCR beta chain derives from a study of OX40 agonist ivuxolimab in advanced cancers. Whole-study context: Hepatocellular carcinoma, melanoma, renal cell or head and neck cancer affected the dose-escalation patients.

This clone was seen a single time. Antigen specificity is unknown. General study results and limits: Fewer expanded clones were found on average in CD4+ than in CD8+ T cells. Both blood CD4+ and CD8+ T cells showed clonal growth by week 6 at 0.1 to 3.0 mg/kg.

Sequencing used immunoSEQ multiplex PCR; TCRdb keeps in-frame clones, though not all of them. The sample yields 77,000 or so clones, about 91% seen once. V was clipped by 3 bases and J by 11 bases; unmatched bases: 5. Germline V gives CDR1 KGHSH, CDR2 LQKENI. The CDR3 loop spans 15 amino acids. The source of this sequence is an adult with an advanced solid tumor such as melanoma, head and neck, liver or kidney cancer. This chain connects TRBV18 to TRBJ2-1; 15 bases are shared with TRBD2. The specimen comprised CD4+ or CD8+ T cells sorted from blood, sampled in a trial of the OX40 agonist ivuxolimab. As DNA, the CDR3 is TGTGCCAGCTCACCCGGACTAGCGGGGGGGAATCAGCAGTTCTTC. Its translation is CASSPGLAGGNQQFF.